A single sample is the source of the 23 T cell receptor beta chains below, sequenced in a study of OX40 agonist ivuxolimab in advanced cancers. Sequencing used immunoSEQ multiplex PCR; TCRdb keeps in-frame clones, though not all of them. The table records approximately 78,000 clones, roughly 83% of them present only once. The source material was CD4+ or CD8+ T cells sorted from blood, sampled in a trial of the OX40 agonist ivuxolimab. Source of these receptors: an adult with an advanced solid tumor such as melanoma, head and neck, liver or kidney cancer.

The chain is built from TRBV7-9 and TRBJ1-2; 8 bases match TRBD1. This CDR3 has 15 amino acids. The V and J ends lost 5 bases and 5 bases, in that order; junction bases with no gene match: 10. Germline V gives CDR1 SEHNR, CDR2 FQNEAQ (reference sequence). The CDR3 protein is CASSPQGEKAYGYTF. CDR3 in DNA: TGTGCCAGCAGCCCACAGGGGGAGAAGGCGTATGGCTACACCTTC.

This clone was seen only once. This rearrangement joins TRBV10-2 to TRBJ1-2; D is unresolved. Germline V lookup: CDR1 WSHSY, CDR2 SAAADI. CDR3 length: 13 residues. V lost 5 bases, J lost 10 bases, and 17 bases lay in between. The chain's CDR3 is CASSPNGVLIYTF. The CDR3, as DNA: TGCGCCAGCAGTCCTAACGGCGTATTAATCTACACCTTC.

The chain has TRBV4-1 and TRBJ1-5; D gene uncertain. Per germline, CDR1 MGHRA and CDR2 YSYEKL. The CDR3 loop spans 15 amino acids. Trimming pared 1 base from V and 3 bases from J, leaving 10 bases between. CDR3 region: CASSQGPLINQPQHF. The CDR3, as DNA: TGCGCCAGCAGCCAAGGGCCCCTTATCAATCAGCCCCAGCATTTT.

The sample holds a few counts of this clone. The genes are TRBV2 and TRBJ1-4; D possibly corresponds to TRBD1 (5 bases). This CDR3 has 12 amino acids. Trimming pared 2 bases from V and 10 bases from J, leaving 8 bases between. The germline gives CDR1 SNHLY, CDR2 FYNNEI. The CDR3 region has the DNA TGTGCCAGCAGTGAAACGGGGGGAAAACTGTTTTTT. Translation gives CASSETGGKLFF.

J is TRBJ2-5 and V is TRBV4-2; weak D call: TRBD2 (7 bases). CDR1 and CDR2 (germline): LGHNA, YNFKEQ. This CDR3 is 16 amino acids long. Trimming pared 0 bases from V and 6 bases from J, leaving 17 bases between. CDR3 loop: CASSQDFGGGGQTQYF. The CDR3 DNA reads TGTGCCAGCAGCCAAGATTTCGGAGGGGGGGGGCAGACCCAGTACTTC.

The chain couples TRBV4-1 to TRBJ1-1; TRBD1 is a possible D gene (6 bases). The CDR3 is made up of 15 amino acids. V shed 5 bases and J shed 5 bases, with 18 bases lying between them. Germline CDR1 MGHRA, CDR2 YSYEKL. CDR3 loop: CASSSRGGRSTEAFF. The CDR3 bases are TGCGCCAGCAGCTCCCGTGGGGGGCGGTCAACTGAAGCTTTCTTT.

The chain has TRBV7-2 and TRBJ2-3, with a tentative D call TRBD1 (6 bases). The V end was cut by 4 bases, the J end by 5 bases, with 13 bases between. The CDR3 has 14 amino acids. Germline-derived CDR1 and CDR2 are SGHTA and FQGNSA. This CDR3 is CASSSDRTEDTQYF. In DNA, the CDR3 is TGTGCCAGCAGCTCCGACAGGACTGAAGATACGCAGTATTTT.

In this sample, this clone turned up once. The chain has TRBV10-1 and TRBJ2-1; the match to TRBD1 covers 12 bases. Trimming took 2 bases from V and 12 from J; bases not matched to a gene: 11. The CDR3 is made up of 16 amino acids. Germline V gene sequence: CDR1 WNHNN, CDR2 SYGVQD (reference sequence). The CDR3: CASSESGTGGRWGQFF. CDR3 nucleotides: TGCGCCAGCAGTGAGAGTGGGACAGGGGGCAGATGGGGGCAGTTCTTC.

In DNA form, the CDR3 reads TGTGCCAGTAGTAAATCCGGGACAGGGCCTAACTATGGCTACACCTTC. This gives the protein CASSKSGTGPNYGYTF. This chain joins TRBV19 and TRBJ1-2; 9 bases align to TRBD1. The germline CDR1 and CDR2 sequences are LNHDA and SQIVND (reference sequence). The CDR3 contains 16 residues. J was trimmed by 0 bases and V by 4 bases; bases with no gene match: 6.

The genes are TRBV5-5 and TRBJ2-5, with unresolved D. Trimming left V 0 bases short and J 4 bases short, with 10 bases between. The CDR3 spans 14 residues. Germline V CDR1 and CDR2: SGHKS, YYEKEE (reference sequence). CDR3 in DNA: TGTGCCAGCAGCTTGGGCAGGATTGGAGAGACCCAGTACTTC. Encoded protein: CASSLGRIGETQYF.

The V and J genes are TRBV7-2 and TRBJ1-2; D remains unclear. The ends were cut back, 0 bases at V and 6 bases at J, with 14 bases in the middle. CDR1 and CDR2 from the germline V gene are SGHTA and FQGNSA. This CDR3 region has 15 residues. The CDR3 DNA is TGTGCCAGCAGCTTAGCGCTAAGTGAGTGGAATGGCTACACCTTC. It yields the protein CASSLALSEWNGYTF.

The chain is built from TRBV5-1 and TRBJ2-2, with a tentative D call TRBD2 (6 bases). The CDR3 is made up of 14 amino acids. Trimming cost V 2 bases and J 6 bases, with 11 bases left between them. The germline V gene has CDR1 SGHRS and CDR2 YFSETQ. The CDR3 spells CASSFGPGAGELFF. The CDR3 bases are TGCGCCAGCAGCTTCGGACCGGGGGCCGGGGAGCTGTTTTTT. Based on the CDR3 plus reference TRBV5-1 and TRBJ2-2, the full variable domain is KAGVTQTPRYLIKTRGQQVTLSCSPISGHRSVSWYQQTPGQGLQFLFEYFSETQRNKGNFPGRFSGRQFSNSRSEMNVSTLELGDSALYLCASSFGPGAGELFFGEGSRLTVL.

V is TRBV5-1 and J is TRBJ2-7; unclear D gene. The germline CDR1 and CDR2 sequences are SGHRS and YFSETQ. Trimming pared 0 bases from V and 12 bases from J, leaving 16 bases between. The CDR3 sequence is 13 residues long. CDR3 loop: CASSLEDTPRRYF. CDR3 sequence (DNA): TGCGCCAGCAGCTTGGAAGATACCCCGAGGCGGTACTTC.

This clone was found a few times. CDR3 nucleotide sequence: TGCGCCAGCAGTGAACAGGCAGACCGGGCGCAGACCTTC. Encoded protein: CASSEQADRAQTF. This rearrangement joins TRBV10-1 to TRBJ1-2, with D possibly being TRBD1 (5 bases). Germline loops: CDR1 WNHNN, CDR2 SYGVQD (reference sequence). CDR3 size: 13 residues. Trimming shortened V by 3 bases and J by 14 bases, and 19 bases separated the two germline ends.

The CDR3: CASRKNDGYTEAFF. The CDR3 nucleotides read TGTGCTAGCCGTAAAAATGATGGTTACACTGAAGCTTTCTTT. The gene calls are TRBV12-5 and TRBJ1-1; unclear D gene. Trimming pared 9 bases from V and 3 bases from J, leaving 17 bases between. There are 14 residues in the CDR3. The germline V gene encodes CDR1 LGHNT and CDR2 FRNRAP.

The chain couples TRBV9 to TRBJ2-1, with 16 nucleotides matching TRBD2. The V segment lost 3 bases and the J segment 4 bases; nucleotides outside the gene matches: 7. CDR1 SGDLS and CDR2 YYNGEE come from the germline V gene. CDR3 length: 18 amino acids. This CDR3 is CASSGGTSGRAAYNEQFF. DNA of the CDR3: TGTGCCAGCAGCGGGGGGACTAGCGGGAGGGCTGCGTACAATGAGCAGTTCTTC.

This chain uses TRBV7-8 with TRBJ2-3; maybe TRBD2 (5 bases). The length of the CDR3 is 12 residues. The germline CDR1 and CDR2 sequences are SGHVS and FQNEAQ. Trimming removed 3 bases at V and 6 bases at J, with 7 bases between. The CDR3 DNA reads TGTGCCAGCAGCTTGTCTAGCGATACGCAGTATTTT. Amino acid sequence: CASSLSSDTQYF. The variable domain in full, completed from reference TRBV7-8 and TRBJ2-3, reads GAGVSQSPRYKVAKRGQDVALRCDPISGHVSLFWYQQALGQGPEFLTYFQNEAQLDKSGLPSDRFFAERPEGSVSTLKIQRTQQEDSAVYLCASSLSSDTQYFGPGTRLTVL.

In its sample, this clone was seen a few times. The chain links TRBV19 to TRBJ2-5, with 9 bases lining up with TRBD1. V was pared by 6 bases and J by 4 bases, with 3 bases of the junction left unmatched. This CDR3 is built from 13 residues. The germline V gene has CDR1 LNHDA and CDR2 SQIVND (reference sequence). CDR3 protein: CASRGQGGETQYF. In nucleotides, the CDR3 is TGTGCCAGTAGGGGACAGGGTGGAGAGACCCAGTACTTC.

The V call is TRBV18, the J call TRBJ2-1; 8 bases map to TRBD1. Per the germline V gene, CDR1 is KGHSH and CDR2 is LQKENI. The length of the CDR3 is 16 residues. With 2 bases clipped from V and 6 bases from J, the junction kept 9 bases outside the gene matches. CDR3: CASSPRIGTGPNEQFF. The CDR3, as DNA: TGTGCCAGCTCACCAAGGATCGGGACAGGTCCCAATGAGCAGTTCTTC.

The V gene is TRBV5-1, the J gene TRBJ1-3; D might be TRBD1 (6 bases). Germline V CDR1 and CDR2: SGHRS, YFSETQ. The CDR3 extends over 16 amino acids. V was shortened by 2 bases and J by 2 bases, with 14 bases between the two germline ends. The CDR3 here is CASSFEVGAAGNTIYF. For the CDR3, the DNA is TGCGCCAGCAGCTTCGAAGTGGGGGCGGCTGGAAACACCATATATTTT.

The chain uses TRBV4-3 and TRBJ2-7; 7 bases line up with TRBD1. V was pared by 1 base and J by 3 bases, with 9 bases of the junction left unmatched. The CDR3 covers 16 residues. Germline V gene lookup returns CDR1 LGHNA and CDR2 YSLEER. The chain's CDR3 is CASSQADRSRLYEQYF. The CDR3 DNA follows: TGCGCCAGCAGCCAAGCGGACAGGAGCCGTCTCTACGAGCAGTACTTC.

The CDR3 loop reads CASSQTGAYYNEQFF. In nucleotides, the CDR3 is TGCGCCAGCAGCCAGACAGGGGCTTATTACAATGAGCAGTTCTTC. The chain links TRBV5-1 to TRBJ2-1, with TRBD1 matching 8 bases. This CDR3 region has 15 residues. The germline CDR1 and CDR2 sequences are SGHRS and YFSETQ. Germline trimming cut 4 bases from V and 4 bases from J; bases unmatched to any gene: 7.

This clone was found once. CDR3 bases: TGTGCCAGCAGCTTGAGAGTGGGACAGGGCGTCTTTAACTATGGCTACACCTTC. Its translation: CASSLRVGQGVFNYGYTF. The chain joins TRBV7-9 to TRBJ1-2; the match to TRBD1 covers 9 bases. Germline V gene data show CDR1 as SEHNR and CDR2 as FQNEAQ (reference sequence). CDR3 length equals 18 residues. With V trimmed by 3 bases and J by 1 base, 12 bases remained unmatched.